This TCR beta chain is drawn from a study of metastatic and nonmetastatic thyroid tumors. Broader study findings: Within blood and tumor, benign nodules reportedly had significantly lower TCR beta diversity than malignant thyroid tumors did.

Germline-derived CDR1 and CDR2 are DFQATT and SNEGSKA (reference sequence). V shed 2 bases and J shed 6 bases, with 11 bases lying between them. The CDR3 contains 13 residues. TCRdb re-called clones from the PCR reads using MiXCR. Of tens of thousands of clones detected, over 20% appear once; the ten largest clones hold about 14%. The entire patient cohort was treatment-naive prior to thyroid surgery. This clone appeared many times. The antigen is undetermined. The sample taken for sequencing was blood. The source of this sequence is a female donor with papillary thyroid cancer or a benign thyroid nodule (not recorded which). Some clones in this sample may be carry-over from other donors' samples. This chain connects TRBV20-1 to TRBJ2-1; D remains unclear. CDR3 sequence: CSARWGSLNEQFF. CDR3 coding DNA: TGCAGTGCTAGATGGGGTAGCCTCAATGAGCAGTTCTTC.